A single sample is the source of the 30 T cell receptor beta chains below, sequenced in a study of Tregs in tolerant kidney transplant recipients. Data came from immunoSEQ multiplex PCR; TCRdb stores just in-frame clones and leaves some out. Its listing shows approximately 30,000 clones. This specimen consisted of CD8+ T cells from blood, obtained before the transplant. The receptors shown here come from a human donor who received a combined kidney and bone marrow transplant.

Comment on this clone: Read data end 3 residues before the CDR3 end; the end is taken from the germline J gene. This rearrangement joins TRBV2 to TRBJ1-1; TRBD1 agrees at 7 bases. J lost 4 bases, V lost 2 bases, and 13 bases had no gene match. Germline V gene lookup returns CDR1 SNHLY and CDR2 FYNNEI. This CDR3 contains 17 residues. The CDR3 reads CASSESRQGTLGTEAFF. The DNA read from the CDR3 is TGTGCCAGCAGTGAAAGTAGACAGGGCACTTTAGGCACTGAA.

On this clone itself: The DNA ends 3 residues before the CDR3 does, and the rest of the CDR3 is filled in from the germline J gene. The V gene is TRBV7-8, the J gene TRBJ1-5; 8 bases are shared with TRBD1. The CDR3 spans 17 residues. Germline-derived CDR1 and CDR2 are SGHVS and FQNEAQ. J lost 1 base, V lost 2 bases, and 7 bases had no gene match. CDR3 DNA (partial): TGTGCCAGCAGCTTATGGGGCGACAGGGGCAGCAATCAGCCC. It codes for CASSLWGDRGSNQP. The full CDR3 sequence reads CASSLWGDRGSNQPQHF.

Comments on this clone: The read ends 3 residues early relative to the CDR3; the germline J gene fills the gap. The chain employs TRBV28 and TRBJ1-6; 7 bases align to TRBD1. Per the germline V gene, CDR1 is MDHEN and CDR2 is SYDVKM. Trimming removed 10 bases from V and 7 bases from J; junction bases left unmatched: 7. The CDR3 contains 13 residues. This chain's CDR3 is CATQGVGNSPLHF. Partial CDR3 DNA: TGTGCCACCCAGGGGGTGGGGAATTCACCC. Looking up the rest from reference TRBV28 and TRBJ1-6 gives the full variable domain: DVKVTQSSRYLVKRTGEKVFLECVQDMDHENMFWYRQDPGLGLRLIYFSYDVKMKEKGDIPEGYSVSREKKERFSLILESASTNQTSMYLCATQGVGNSPLHFGNGTRLTVT.

The CDR3 loop is CASSLYDRRDTIYF. Incomplete CDR3 DNA: TGTGCCAGCAGCTTATATGACAGGAGAGACACC. The chain has TRBV7-9 and TRBJ1-3, with D possibly TRBD1 on 6 matching bases. The read terminates 3 residues ahead of where the CDR3 ends, so the germline J gene completes it. The length of the CDR3 is 14 residues. From germline, CDR1 is SEHNR and CDR2 FQNEAQ (reference sequence). V was trimmed by 2 bases and J by 8 bases, leaving 13 bases between them.

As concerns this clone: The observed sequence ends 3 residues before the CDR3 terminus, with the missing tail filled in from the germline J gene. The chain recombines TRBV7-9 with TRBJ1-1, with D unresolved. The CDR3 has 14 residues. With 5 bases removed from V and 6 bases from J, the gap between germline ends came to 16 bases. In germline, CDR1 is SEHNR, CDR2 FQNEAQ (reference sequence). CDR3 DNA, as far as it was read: TGTGCCAGCAGCCAGGCCCCAAGGATCCCTGAA. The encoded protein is CASSQAPRIPE. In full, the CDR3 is CASSQAPRIPEAFF.

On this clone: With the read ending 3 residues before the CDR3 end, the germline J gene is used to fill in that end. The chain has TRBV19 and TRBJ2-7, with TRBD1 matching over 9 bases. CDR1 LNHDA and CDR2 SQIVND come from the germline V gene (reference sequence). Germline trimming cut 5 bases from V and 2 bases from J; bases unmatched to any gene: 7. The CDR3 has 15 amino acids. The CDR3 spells CASSGGTGSPYEQYF. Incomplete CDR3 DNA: TGTGCCAGTAGTGGGGGGACAGGGAGTCCCTACGAG. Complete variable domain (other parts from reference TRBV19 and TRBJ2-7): DGGITQSPKYLFRKEGQNVTLSCEQNLNHDAMYWYRQDPGQGLRLIYYSQIVNDFQKGDIAEGYSVSREKKESFPLTVTSAQKNPTAFYLCASSGGTGSPYEQYFGPGTRLTVT.

The DNA read from the CDR3 is TGCGCCAGCAGCTTGAAACTAGCGGGGAGTATTTCCTACAATGAG. Translating gives CASSLKLAGSISYNE. The full CDR3 is CASSLKLAGSISYNEQFF. The chain has TRBV5-1 and TRBJ2-1; TRBD2 agrees at 10 bases. The read comes to an end 3 residues before the CDR3 does, leaving the germline J gene to fill in the end. This CDR3 has 18 amino acids. The germline CDR1 and CDR2 sequences are SGHRS and YFSETQ. J was trimmed by 1 base and V by 1 base; bases with no gene match: 8.

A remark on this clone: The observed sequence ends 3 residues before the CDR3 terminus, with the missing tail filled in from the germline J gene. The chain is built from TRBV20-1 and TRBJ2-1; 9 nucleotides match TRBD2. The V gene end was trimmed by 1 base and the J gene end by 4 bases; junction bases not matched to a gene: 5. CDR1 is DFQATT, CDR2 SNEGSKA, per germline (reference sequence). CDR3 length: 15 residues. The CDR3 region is CSARGTSVKYNEQFF. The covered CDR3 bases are TGCAGTGCTAGAGGGACTAGCGTCAAGTACAATGAG.

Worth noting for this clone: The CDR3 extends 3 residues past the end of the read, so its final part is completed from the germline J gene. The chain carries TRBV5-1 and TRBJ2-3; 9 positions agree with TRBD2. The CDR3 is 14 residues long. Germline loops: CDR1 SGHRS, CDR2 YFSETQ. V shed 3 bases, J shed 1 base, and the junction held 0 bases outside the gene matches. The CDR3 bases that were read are TGCGCCAGCAGCTGGACTAGCGGCACAGATACG. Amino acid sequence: CASSWTSGTDT. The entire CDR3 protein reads CASSWTSGTDTQYF.

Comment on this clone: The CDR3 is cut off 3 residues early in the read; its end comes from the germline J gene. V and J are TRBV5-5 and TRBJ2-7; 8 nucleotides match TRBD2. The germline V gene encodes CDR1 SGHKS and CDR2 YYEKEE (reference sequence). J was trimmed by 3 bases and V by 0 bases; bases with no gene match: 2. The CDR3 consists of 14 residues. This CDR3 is CASSLVLAGYEQYF. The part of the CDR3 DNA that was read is TGTGCCAGCAGCTTGGTTCTAGCGGGCTACGAG.

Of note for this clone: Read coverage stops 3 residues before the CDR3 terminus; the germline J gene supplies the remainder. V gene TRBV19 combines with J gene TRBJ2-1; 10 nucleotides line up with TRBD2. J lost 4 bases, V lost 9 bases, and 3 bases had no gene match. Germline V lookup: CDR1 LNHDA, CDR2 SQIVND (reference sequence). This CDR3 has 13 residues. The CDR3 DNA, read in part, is TGTGCCAGCGGACTAGCGGAATACAATGAG. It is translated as CASGLAEYNE. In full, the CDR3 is CASGLAEYNEQFF.

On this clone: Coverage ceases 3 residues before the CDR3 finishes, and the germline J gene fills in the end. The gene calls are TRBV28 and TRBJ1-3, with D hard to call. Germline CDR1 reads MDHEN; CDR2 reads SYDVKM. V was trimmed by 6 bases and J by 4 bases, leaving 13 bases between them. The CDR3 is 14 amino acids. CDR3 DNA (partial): TGTGCCAGCAGCCTATCGGGGAACGGAAACACC. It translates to CASSLSGNGNT. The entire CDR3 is CASSLSGNGNTIYF.

The covered CDR3 bases are TGCAGTGCTAGTTGGACTAGCGGGGCGGGATCCTACAATGAG. It is translated as CSASWTSGAGSYNE. The whole CDR3 reads CSASWTSGAGSYNEQFF. The gene calls are TRBV20-1 and TRBJ2-1; 12 positions match TRBD2. Coverage ceases 3 residues before the CDR3 finishes, and the germline J gene fills in the end. V lost 3 bases, J lost 1 base, and 7 bases stayed unmatched. Germline values: CDR1 DFQATT, CDR2 SNEGSKA (reference sequence). The CDR3 is 17 residues long.

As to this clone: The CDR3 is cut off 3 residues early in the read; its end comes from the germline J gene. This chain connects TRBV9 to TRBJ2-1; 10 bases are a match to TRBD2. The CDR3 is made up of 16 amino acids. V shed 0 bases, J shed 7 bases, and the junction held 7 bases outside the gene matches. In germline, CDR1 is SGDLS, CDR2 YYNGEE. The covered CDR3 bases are TGTGCCAGCAGCGTAGAGGTGGGACTAGCGAGGAATGAG. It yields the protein CASSVEVGLARNE. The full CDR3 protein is CASSVEVGLARNEQFF.

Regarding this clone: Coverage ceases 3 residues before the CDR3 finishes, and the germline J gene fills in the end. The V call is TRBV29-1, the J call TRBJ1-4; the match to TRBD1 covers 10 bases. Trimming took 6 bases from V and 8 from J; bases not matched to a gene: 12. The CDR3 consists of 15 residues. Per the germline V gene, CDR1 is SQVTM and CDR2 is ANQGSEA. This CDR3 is CSVGRQGAVGEKLFF. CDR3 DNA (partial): TGCAGCGTCGGAAGACAGGGGGCGGTGGGGGAAAAA.

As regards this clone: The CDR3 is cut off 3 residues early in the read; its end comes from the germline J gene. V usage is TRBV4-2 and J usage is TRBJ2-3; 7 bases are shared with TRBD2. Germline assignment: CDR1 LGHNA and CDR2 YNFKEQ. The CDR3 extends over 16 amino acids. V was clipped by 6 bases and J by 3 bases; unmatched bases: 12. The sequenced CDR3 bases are TGTGCCAGCAGGGAAGAACTAGCCGGGGGGACAGATACG. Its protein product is CASREELAGGTDT. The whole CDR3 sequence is CASREELAGGTDTQYF.

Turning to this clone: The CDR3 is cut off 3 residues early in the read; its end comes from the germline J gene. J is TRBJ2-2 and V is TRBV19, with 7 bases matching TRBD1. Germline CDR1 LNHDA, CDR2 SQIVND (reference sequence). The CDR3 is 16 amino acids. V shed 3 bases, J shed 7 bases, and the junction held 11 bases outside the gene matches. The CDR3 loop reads CASSIPRQGYVGELFF. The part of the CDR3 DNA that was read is TGTGCCAGTAGTATTCCGAGACAGGGTTATGTCGGGGAG.

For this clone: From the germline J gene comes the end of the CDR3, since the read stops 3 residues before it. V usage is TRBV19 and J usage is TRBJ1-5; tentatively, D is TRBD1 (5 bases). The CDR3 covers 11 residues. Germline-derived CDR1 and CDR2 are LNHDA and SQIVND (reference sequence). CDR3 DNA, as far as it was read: TGTGCCGGAGGCCAGGGTGACCCC. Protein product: CAGGQGDP. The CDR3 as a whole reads CAGGQGDPQHF.

The CDR3 bases that were read are TGTGCCAGCAGCCTGACTAGCGGGATATCAGATACG. It encodes CASSLTSGISDT. The full-length CDR3 reads as CASSLTSGISDTQYF. This rearrangement joins TRBV7-2 to TRBJ2-3; 11 bases match TRBD2. The read halts 3 residues ahead of the CDR3 end, with the missing end drawn from the germline J gene. The trim removed 5 bases at V and 4 bases at J, leaving 5 bases unmatched. The CDR3 loop spans 15 amino acids. From germline, CDR1 is SGHTA and CDR2 FQGNSA.

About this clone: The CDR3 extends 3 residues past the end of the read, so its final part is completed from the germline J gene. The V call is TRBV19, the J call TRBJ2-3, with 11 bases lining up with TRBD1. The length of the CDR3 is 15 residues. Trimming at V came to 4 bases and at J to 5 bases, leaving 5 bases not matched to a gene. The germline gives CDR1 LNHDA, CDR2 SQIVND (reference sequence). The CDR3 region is CASSTGQGALDTQYF. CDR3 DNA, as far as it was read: TGTGCCAGTAGTACTGGACAGGGGGCCTTAGATACG.

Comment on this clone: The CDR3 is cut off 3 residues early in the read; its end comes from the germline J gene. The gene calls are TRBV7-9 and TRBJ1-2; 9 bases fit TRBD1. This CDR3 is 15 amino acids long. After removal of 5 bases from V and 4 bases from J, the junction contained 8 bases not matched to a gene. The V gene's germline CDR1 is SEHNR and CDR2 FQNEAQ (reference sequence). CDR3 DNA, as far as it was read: TGTGCCAGCAGCGCCAGCTCGGACAGGGGCTATGGC. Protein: CASSASSDRGYG. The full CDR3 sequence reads CASSASSDRGYGYTF.

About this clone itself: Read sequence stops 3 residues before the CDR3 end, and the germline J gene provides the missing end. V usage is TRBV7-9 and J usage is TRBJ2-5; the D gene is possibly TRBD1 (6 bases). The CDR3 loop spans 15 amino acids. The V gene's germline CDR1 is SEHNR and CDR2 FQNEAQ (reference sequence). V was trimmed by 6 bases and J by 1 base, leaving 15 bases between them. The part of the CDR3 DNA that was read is TGTGCCAGCAGTCGGACAGACAGTTTCCAAGAGACC. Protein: CASSRTDSFQET. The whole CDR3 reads CASSRTDSFQETQYF.

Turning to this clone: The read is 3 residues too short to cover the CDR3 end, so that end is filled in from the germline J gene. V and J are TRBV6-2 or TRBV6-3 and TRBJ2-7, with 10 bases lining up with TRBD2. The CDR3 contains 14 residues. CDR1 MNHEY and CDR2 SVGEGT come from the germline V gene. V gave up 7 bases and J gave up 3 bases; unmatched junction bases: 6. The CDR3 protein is CASNPSGRFYEQYF. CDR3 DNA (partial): TGTGCCAGCAACCCTAGCGGGAGATTCTACGAG.

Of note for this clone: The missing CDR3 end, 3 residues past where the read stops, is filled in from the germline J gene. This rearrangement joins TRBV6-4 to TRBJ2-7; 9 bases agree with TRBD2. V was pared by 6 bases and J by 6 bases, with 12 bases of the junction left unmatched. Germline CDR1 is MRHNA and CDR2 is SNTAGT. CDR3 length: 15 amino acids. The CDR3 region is CASRGPSGNEGEQYF. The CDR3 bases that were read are TGTGCCAGCAGGGGGCCTAGCGGGAACGAAGGCGAG.

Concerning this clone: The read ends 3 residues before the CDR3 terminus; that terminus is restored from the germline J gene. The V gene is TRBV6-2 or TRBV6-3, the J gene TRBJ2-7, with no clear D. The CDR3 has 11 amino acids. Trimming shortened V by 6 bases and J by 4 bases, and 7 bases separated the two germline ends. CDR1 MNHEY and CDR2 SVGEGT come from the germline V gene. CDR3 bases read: TGTGCCAGCAGCCTCGGGTACGAG. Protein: CASSLGYE. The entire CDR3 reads CASSLGYEQYF.

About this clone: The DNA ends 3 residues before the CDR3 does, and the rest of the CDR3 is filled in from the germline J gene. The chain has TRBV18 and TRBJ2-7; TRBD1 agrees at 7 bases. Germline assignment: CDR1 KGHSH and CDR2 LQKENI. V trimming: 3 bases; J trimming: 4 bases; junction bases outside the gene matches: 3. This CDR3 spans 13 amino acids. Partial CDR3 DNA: TGTGCCAGCTCACCCCCGACAGGGTACGAG. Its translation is CASSPPTGYE. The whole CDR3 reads CASSPPTGYEQYF.

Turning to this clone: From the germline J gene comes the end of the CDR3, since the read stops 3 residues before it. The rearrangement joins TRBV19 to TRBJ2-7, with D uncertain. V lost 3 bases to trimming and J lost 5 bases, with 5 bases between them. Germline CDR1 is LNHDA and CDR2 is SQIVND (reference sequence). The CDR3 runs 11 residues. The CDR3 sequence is CASSMQNEQYF. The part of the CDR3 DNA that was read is TGTGCCAGTAGTATGCAGAACGAG. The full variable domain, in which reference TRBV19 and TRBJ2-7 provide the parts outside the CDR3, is DGGITQSPKYLFRKEGQNVTLSCEQNLNHDAMYWYRQDPGQGLRLIYYSQIVNDFQKGDIAEGYSVSREKKESFPLTVTSAQKNPTAFYLCASSMQNEQYFGPGTRLTVT.

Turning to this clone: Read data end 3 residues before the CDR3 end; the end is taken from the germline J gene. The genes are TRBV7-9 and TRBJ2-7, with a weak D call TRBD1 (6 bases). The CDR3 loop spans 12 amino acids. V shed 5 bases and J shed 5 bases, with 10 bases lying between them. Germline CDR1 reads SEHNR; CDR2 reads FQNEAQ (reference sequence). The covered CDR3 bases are TGTGCCAGCAGCCCGCAGGGGCACGAG. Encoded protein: CASSPQGHE. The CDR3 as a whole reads CASSPQGHEQYF.

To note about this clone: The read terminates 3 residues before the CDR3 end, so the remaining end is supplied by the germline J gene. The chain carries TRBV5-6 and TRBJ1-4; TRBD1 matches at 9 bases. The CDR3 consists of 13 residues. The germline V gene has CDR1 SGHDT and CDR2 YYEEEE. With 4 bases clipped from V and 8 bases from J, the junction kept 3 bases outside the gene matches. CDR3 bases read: TGTGCCAGCAGCCAACAGGGGGCCGAAAAA. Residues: CASSQQGAEK. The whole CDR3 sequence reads CASSQQGAEKLFF. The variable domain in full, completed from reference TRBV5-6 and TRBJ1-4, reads DAGVTQSPTHLIKTRGQQVTLRCSPKSGHDTVSWYQQALGQGPQFIFQYYEEEERQRGNFPDRFSGHQFPNYSSELNVNALLLGDSALYLCASSQQGAEKLFFGSGTQLSVL.

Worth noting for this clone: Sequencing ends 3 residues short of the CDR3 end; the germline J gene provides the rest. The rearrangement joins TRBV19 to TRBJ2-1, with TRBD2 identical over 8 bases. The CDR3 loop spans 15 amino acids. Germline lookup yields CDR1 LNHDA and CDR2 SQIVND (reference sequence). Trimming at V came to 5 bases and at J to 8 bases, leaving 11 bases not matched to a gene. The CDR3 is CASSPPASGSDEQFF. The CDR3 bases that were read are TGTGCCAGTAGTCCCCCCGCCAGCGGGAGCGATGAG.